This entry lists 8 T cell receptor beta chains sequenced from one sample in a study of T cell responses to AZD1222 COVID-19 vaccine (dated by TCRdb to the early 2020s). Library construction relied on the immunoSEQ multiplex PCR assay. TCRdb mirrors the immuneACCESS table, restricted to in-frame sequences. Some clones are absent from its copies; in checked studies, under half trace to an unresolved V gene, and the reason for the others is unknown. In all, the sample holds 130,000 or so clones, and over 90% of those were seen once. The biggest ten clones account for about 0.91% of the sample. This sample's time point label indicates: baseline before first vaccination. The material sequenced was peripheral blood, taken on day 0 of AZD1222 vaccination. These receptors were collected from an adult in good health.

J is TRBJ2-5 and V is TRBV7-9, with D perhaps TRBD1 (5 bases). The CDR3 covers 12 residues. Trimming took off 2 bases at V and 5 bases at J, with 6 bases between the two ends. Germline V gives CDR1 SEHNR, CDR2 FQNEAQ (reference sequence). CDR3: CASSLKGETQYF. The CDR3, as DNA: TGTGCCAGCAGCTTAAAGGGGGAGACCCAGTACTTC.

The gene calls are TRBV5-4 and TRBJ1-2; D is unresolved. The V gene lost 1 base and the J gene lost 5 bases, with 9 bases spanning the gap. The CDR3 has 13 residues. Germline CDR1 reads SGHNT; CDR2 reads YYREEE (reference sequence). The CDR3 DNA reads TGTGCCAGCAGCTTGTATACAGTATATGGCTACACCTTC. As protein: CASSLYTVYGYTF.

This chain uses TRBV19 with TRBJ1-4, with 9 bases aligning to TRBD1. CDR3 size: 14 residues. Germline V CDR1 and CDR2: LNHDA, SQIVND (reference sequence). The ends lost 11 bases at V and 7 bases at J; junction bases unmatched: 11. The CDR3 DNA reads TGTGCCGGCGGGACAGGGCGAGGCGGTGAAAAACTGTTTTTT. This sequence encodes CAGGTGRGGEKLFF.

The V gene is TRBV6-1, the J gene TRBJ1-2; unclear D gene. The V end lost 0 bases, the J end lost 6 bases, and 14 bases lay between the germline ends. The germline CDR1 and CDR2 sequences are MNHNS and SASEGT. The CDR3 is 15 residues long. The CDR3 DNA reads TGTGCCAGCAGTGAAGCGCGGTGGAGGGAGCATGGCTACACCTTC. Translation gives CASSEARWREHGYTF.

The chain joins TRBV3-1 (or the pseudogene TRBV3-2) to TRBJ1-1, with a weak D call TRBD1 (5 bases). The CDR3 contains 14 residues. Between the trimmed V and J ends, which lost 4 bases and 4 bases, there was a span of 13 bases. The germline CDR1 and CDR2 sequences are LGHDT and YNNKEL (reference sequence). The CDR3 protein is CASSRAGASTEAFF. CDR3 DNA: TGTGCCAGCAGCCGAGCCGGGGCGTCCACTGAAGCTTTCTTT.

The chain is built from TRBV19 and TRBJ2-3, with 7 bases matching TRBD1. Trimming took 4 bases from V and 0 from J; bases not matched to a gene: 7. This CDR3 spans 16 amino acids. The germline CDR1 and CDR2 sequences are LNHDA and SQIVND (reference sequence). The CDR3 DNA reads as TGTGCCAGTAGTAAACGACAGGGCCCTAGCACAGATACGCAGTATTTT. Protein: CASSKRQGPSTDTQYF.

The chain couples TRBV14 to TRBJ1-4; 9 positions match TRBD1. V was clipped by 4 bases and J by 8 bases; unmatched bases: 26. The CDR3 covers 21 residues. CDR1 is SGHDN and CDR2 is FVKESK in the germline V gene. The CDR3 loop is CASSPLGQGLFSLRSREKLFF. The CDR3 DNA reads TGTGCCAGCAGCCCTCTCGGACAGGGGCTTTTCTCCCTACGCTCTAGGGAAAAACTGTTTTTT. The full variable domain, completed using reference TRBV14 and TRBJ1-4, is EAGVTQFPSHSVIEKGQTVTLRCDPISGHDNLYWYRRVMGKEIKFLLHFVKESKQDESGMPNNRFLAERTGGTYSTLKVQPAELEDSGVYFCASSPLGQGLFSLRSREKLFFGSGTQLSVL.

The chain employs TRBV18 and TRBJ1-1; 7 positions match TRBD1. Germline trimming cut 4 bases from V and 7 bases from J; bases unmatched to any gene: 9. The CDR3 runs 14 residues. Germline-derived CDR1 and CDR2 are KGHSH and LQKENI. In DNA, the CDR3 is TGTGCCAGCTCACTCGCGACAGGGTACCTTGAAGCTTTCTTT. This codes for CASSLATGYLEAFF.